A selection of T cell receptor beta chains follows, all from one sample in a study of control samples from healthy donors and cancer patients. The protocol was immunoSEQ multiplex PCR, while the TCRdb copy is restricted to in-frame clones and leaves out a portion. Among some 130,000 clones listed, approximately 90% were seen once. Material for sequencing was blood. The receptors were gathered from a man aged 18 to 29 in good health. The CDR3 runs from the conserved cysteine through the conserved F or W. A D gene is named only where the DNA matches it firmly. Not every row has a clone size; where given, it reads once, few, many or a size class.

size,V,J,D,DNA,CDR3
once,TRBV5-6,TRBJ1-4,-,TGTGCCAGCACCGACACCCCGGGGCCTAATGAAAAACTGTTTTTT,CASTDTPGPNEKLFF
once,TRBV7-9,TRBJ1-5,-,TGTGCCAGCAGCTCGGGACACGATAGCAATCAGCCCCAGCATTTT,CASSSGHDSNQPQHF
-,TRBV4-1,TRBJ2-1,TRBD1,TGCGCCAGCAGCCAAGTCGGACAGGGGGGCAATGAGCAGTTCTTC,CASSQVGQGGNEQFF
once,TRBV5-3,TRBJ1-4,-,TGTGCCAGAGAGGGACCCGCAGATGAAAAACTGTTTTTT,CAREGPADEKLFF
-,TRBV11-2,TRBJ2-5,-,TGTGCCAGCAGCTTATCCCCAGGGGAACAAGAGACCCAGTACTTC,CASSLSPGEQETQYF
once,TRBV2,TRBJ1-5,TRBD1,TGTGCCAGCAGCTCCCCCGGGACAGGGTATCGCAATCAGCCCCAGCATTTT,CASSSPGTGYRNQPQHF
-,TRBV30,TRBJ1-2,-,TGTGCCTGGTATTCAGACTATGGCTACACCTTC,CAWYSDYGYTF
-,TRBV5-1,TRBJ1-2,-,TGCGCCAGCAGCCTGGGGGACCCACGTGCCTATGGCTACACCTTC,CASSLGDPRAYGYTF
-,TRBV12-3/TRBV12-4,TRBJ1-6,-,TGTGCCAGCAGCCCTGGGAGTTCACCCCTCCACTTT,CASSPGSSPLHF
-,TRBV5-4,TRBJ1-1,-,TGTGCCAGCAGCTTGGCCGGGAACCTGAACACTGAAGCTTTCTTT,CASSLAGNLNTEAFF
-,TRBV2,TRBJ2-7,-,TGTGCCAGCAGTGAAGCTGGTAGGTCAGGGACCTACGAGCAGTACTTC,CASSEAGRSGTYEQYF
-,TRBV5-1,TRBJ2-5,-,TGCGCCAGCAGCCGCCAGGGGAGCGAAGAGACCCAGTACTTC,CASSRQGSEETQYF
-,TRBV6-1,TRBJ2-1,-,TGTGCCAGCAGTGAACCGGGGGTCGATGAGCAGTTCTTC,CASSEPGVDEQFF
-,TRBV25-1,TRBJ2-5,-,TGTGCCAGCAGTGGGGAGGTCCGAATCCAAGAGACCCAGTACTTC,CASSGEVRIQETQYF
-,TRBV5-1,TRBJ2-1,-,TGCGCCAGCAGGTCTGGAGGGGGTAGCTACAATGAGCAGTTCTTC,CASRSGGGSYNEQFF
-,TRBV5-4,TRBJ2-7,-,TGTGCCAGCAGCTTTCTCGGGGCCTACGAGCAGTACTTC,CASSFLGAYEQYF
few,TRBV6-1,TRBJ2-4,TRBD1,TGTGCCAGCAGTGACAGGGGGCTAGCCAAAAACATTCAGTACTTC,CASSDRGLAKNIQYF
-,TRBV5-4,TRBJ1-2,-,TGTGCCAGCAGCTTTACTGGTCGCTATGGCTACACCTTC,CASSFTGRYGYTF
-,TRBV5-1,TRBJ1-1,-,TGCGCCAGCAGCTTGGGAGACGGCGAAGCTTTCTTT,CASSLGDGEAFF
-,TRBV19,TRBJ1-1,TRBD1,TGTGCCAGTAGTATCCAGGGGGACACTGAAGCTTTCTTT,CASSIQGDTEAFF
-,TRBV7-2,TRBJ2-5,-,TGTGCCAGCAGCCAAGTCAGTGGTGGGGAGACCCAGTACTTC,CASSQVSGGETQYF
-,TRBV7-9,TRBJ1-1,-,TGTGCCAGCAGCTTTAGAGGTGGGGACACTGAAGCTTTCTTT,CASSFRGGDTEAFF
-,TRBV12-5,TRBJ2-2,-,TGTGCTAGTTGCGGCACCGGGGAGCTGTTTTTT,CASCGTGELFF
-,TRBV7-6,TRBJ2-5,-,TGTGCCAGCAGCTTAGCGGGGAGGGAGACCCAGTACTTC,CASSLAGRETQYF
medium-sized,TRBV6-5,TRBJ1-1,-,TGTGCCAGCAGTTGGACACTATTGAACACTGAAGCTTTCTTT,CASSWTLLNTEAFF
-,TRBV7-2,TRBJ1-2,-,TGTGCCAGCAGCCCTCGAACAGGCTATGGCTACACCTTC,CASSPRTGYGYTF
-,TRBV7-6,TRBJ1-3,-,TGTGCCAGCAGCTTAAGAAGGGGTACTGGAAACACCATATATTTT,CASSLRRGTGNTIYF
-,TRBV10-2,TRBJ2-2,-,TGCGCCAGCAGTCGGCAGGGAGGTCACACCGGGGAGCTGTTTTTT,CASSRQGGHTGELFF
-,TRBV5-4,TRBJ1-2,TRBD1,TGTGCCAGCAGCCTGGACAGGGGCTATGGCTACACCTTC,CASSLDRGYGYTF
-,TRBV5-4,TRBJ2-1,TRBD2,TGTGCCAGCAGCTTACTAGCGGGGGAGGGTGAGCAGTTCTTC,CASSLLAGEGEQFF
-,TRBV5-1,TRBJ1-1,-,TGCGCCAGCAGCCTCCACTCCAGGAACACTGAAGCTTTCTTT,CASSLHSRNTEAFF
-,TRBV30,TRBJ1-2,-,TGTGCCTGGAGTGTAATAGGGCTCGATGGCTACACCTTC,CAWSVIGLDGYTF
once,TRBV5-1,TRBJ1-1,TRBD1,TGCGCCAGCAGCCTGAGCCAGGGGGCGCAGGTCACTGAAGCTTTCTTT,CASSLSQGAQVTEAFF